These 10 T cell receptor beta chains were sequenced from one sample in a study of T-cell reconstitution after alpha-beta-depleted transplantation in children. Unique molecular identifiers were built into the TCRbeta library. MiXCR, applied by TCRdb to the PCR reads, yields one record per CDR3 protein. The sample contains about a million distinct CDR3 sequences, about 30% of which appear only once. The source was PBMCs, mostly from graft donor cells, collected 360 days after TCRalphabeta/CD19-depleted stem cell transplant. The receptor set was obtained from a boy less than two years old who had a stem cell transplant for SCID, so the T cells may come from the graft donor.

This clonotype was seen more than once but under ten times. The rearrangement links TRBV4-1 to TRBJ2-6; D is undetermined. CDR1 is MGHRA and CDR2 is YSYEKL in the germline V gene. V was cut by 1 base and J by 1 base, with 14 bases left in between. The length of the CDR3 is 18 residues. The CDR3 loop is CASSQAPFSASGANVLTF. The CDR3 bases are TGCGCCAGCAGCCAAGCACCCTTTTCGGCTTCTGGGGCCAACGTCCTGACTTTC.

This clonotype was found a few times. The rearrangement uses TRBV10-3 and TRBJ2-7; TRBD1 aligns across 7 bases. Unmatched junction bases numbered 3, after V lost 4 bases and J lost 0 bases. Germline V lookup: CDR1 ENHRY, CDR2 SYGVKD. CDR3 length: 14 residues. The CDR3 loop is CAISAWDSSYEQYF. Here the CDR3 DNA reads TGTGCCATCAGTGCGTGGGACAGCTCCTACGAGCAGTACTTC.

This clonotype was seen only a few times. The chain carries TRBV20-1 and TRBJ2-5, with 10 bases that match TRBD1. Germline V gene sequence: CDR1 DFQATT, CDR2 SNEGSKA (reference sequence). The CDR3 spans 16 residues. V shed 3 bases, J shed 2 bases, and the junction held 9 bases outside the gene matches. The CDR3 loop is CSASLGTGVQQETQYF. In DNA, the CDR3 is TGCAGTGCTAGTCTTGGGACAGGGGTACAACAAGAGACCCAGTACTTC.

This clonotype was found a few times. The CDR3 DNA sequence: TGCGCCAGCAGCCCAGGGGGGGAAAGCTACACCTTC. Translated, it gives CASSPGGESYTF. The rearrangement joins TRBV4-1 to TRBJ1-2, with 7 bases that match TRBD1. Germline V CDR1 and CDR2: MGHRA, YSYEKL. The J segment lost 9 bases and the V segment lost 4 bases, leaving 5 bases of the junction unmatched. This CDR3 is built from 12 residues.

This clonotype was detected only once. The chain is built from TRBV4-3 and TRBJ1-1; weak D call: TRBD1 (6 bases). The germline V and J ends were trimmed by 2 bases and 7 bases, with 20 bases remaining between them. The CDR3 covers 16 residues. The V gene's germline CDR1 is LGHNA and CDR2 YSLEER. CDR3 bases: TGCGCCAGCAGCCAATTTGTAAGGGGCAGGGGTGATGAAGCTTTCTTT. Encoded protein: CASSQFVRGRGDEAFF.

This clonotype was detected a few times. The V gene is TRBV7-9, the J gene TRBJ1-1; D possibly corresponds to TRBD1 (6 bases). The V end was cut by 5 bases, the J end by 3 bases, with 19 bases between. This CDR3 contains 16 residues. Germline CDR1 and CDR2: SEHNR and FQNEAQ (reference sequence). The CDR3 coding sequence is TGTGCCAGCAGCGACTGGATGACAGGCAATTACACTGAAGCTTTCTTT. Its protein is CASSDWMTGNYTEAFF.

The chain employs TRBV20-1 and TRBJ2-7; no clear D. V lost 3 bases and J lost 2, with 8 bases in between. Germline-derived CDR1 and CDR2 are DFQATT and SNEGSKA (reference sequence). The CDR3 runs 12 residues. In nucleotides, the CDR3 is TGCAGTGCTAGTCCAGACGCCTACGAGCAGTACTTC. It yields the protein CSASPDAYEQYF.

The gene calls are TRBV24-1 and TRBJ2-5, with D perhaps TRBD1 (6 bases). CDR3 size: 12 residues. CDR1 and CDR2 (germline): KGHDR, SFDVKD. V shed 7 bases and J shed 7 bases, with 12 bases lying between them. DNA for the CDR3: TGTGCCACCAGCCAGGGGCTGGGGACCCAGTACTTC. Its translation is CATSQGLGTQYF.

This clonotype appeared a few times. The J gene is TRBJ2-7, the V gene TRBV29-1; D is ambiguous. The germline CDR1 and CDR2 sequences are SQVTM and ANQGSEA. Trimming removed 1 base from V and 2 bases from J, with 6 bases in between. This CDR3 spans 12 amino acids. CDR3 amino acids: CSVEGFTYEQYF. The CDR3 region has the DNA TGCAGCGTTGAAGGATTCACCTACGAGCAGTACTTC.

The table lists this clonotype with a few counts. The V and J genes are TRBV9 and TRBJ2-3; D might be TRBD2 (6 bases). Germline CDR1 SGDLS, CDR2 YYNGEE. V was trimmed by 2 bases and J by 6 bases, leaving 16 bases between them. The CDR3 runs 15 residues. The CDR3 DNA is TGTGCCAGCAGCGTTTCCGCGGGGTATTCGGATACGCAGTATTTT. Protein sequence: CASSVSAGYSDTQYF.